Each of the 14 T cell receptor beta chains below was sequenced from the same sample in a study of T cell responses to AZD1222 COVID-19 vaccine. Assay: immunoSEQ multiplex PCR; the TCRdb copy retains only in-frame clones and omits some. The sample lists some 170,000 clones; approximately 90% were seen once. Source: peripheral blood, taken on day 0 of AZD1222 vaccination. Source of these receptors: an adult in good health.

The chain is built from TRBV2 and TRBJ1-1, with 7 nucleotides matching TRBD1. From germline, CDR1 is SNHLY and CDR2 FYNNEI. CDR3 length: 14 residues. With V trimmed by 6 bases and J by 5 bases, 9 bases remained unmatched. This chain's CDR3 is CASRPRGVGTEAFF. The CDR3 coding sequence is TGTGCCAGCAGGCCCAGGGGGGTTGGGACTGAAGCTTTCTTT.

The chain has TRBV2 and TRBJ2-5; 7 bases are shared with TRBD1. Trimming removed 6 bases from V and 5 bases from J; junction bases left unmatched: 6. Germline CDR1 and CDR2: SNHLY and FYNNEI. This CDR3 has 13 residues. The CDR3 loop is CASSFYRGETQYF. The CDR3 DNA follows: TGTGCCAGCAGCTTTTACAGGGGTGAGACCCAGTACTTC.

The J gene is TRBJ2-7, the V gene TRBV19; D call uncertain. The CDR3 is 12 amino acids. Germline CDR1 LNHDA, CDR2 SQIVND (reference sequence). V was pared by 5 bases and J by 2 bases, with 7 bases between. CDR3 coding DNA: TGTGCCAGTAGTGACGGAGCCTACGAGCAGTACTTC. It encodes CASSDGAYEQYF.

CDR3 sequence: CASRVGQGEADTQYF. Here the CDR3 DNA reads TGTGCCAGCAGGGTGGGACAGGGGGAGGCAGATACGCAGTATTTT. This chain links TRBV3-1 (or the pseudogene TRBV3-2) with TRBJ2-3; 11 bases align to TRBD1. Germline lookup yields CDR1 LGHDT and CDR2 YNNKEL (reference sequence). The CDR3 extends over 15 amino acids. The V gene end was trimmed by 6 bases and the J gene end by 4 bases; junction bases not matched to a gene: 6.

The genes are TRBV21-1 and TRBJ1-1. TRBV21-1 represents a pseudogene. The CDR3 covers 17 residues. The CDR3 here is CASSTQASGGGRTEAFF. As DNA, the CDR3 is TGTGCCAGCAGCACCCAAGCCTCTGGTGGGGGGAGAACTGAAGCTTTCTTT.

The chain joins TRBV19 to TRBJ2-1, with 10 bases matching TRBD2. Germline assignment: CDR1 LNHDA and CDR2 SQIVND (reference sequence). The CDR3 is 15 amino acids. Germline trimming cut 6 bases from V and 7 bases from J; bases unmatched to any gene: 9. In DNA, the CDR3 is TGTGCCAGTAGCTTGAGCGGGAGGGCGTGGAATGAGCAGTTCTTC. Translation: CASSLSGRAWNEQFF.

CDR3: CASSPSGSYNEQFF. The CDR3 bases are TGTGCCAGCAGCCCGAGCGGGAGCTACAATGAGCAGTTCTTC. V usage is TRBV11-3 and J usage is TRBJ2-1, with TRBD2 matching 8 bases. The CDR3 has 14 amino acids. Germline V gene sequence: CDR1 SGHNT, CDR2 YENEEA. With 5 bases clipped from V and 3 bases from J, the junction kept 3 bases outside the gene matches.

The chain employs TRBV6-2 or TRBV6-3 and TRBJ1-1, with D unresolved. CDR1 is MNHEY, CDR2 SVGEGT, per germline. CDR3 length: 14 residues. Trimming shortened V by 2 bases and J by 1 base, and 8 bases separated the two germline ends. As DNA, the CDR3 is TGTGCCAGCAGTTACGGGCCGGCGAACACTGAAGCTTTCTTT. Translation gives CASSYGPANTEAFF.

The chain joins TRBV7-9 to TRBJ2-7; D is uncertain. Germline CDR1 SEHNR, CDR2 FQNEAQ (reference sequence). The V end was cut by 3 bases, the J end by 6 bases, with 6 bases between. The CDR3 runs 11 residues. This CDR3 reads CASSFGSEQYF. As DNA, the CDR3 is TGTGCCAGCAGCTTTGGAAGCGAGCAGTACTTC.

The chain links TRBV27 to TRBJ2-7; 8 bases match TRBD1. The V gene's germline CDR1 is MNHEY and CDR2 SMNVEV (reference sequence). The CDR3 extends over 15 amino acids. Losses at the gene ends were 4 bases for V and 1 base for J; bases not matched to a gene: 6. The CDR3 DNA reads TGTGCCAGCAGTTCCCGACAGGGGAGGTCCTACGAGCAGTACTTC. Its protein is CASSSRQGRSYEQYF.

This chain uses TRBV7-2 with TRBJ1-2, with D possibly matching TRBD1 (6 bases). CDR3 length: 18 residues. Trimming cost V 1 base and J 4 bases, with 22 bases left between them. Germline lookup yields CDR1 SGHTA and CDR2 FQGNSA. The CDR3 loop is CASSLGPVGGDSGYGYTF. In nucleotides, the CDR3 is TGTGCCAGCAGCTTAGGTCCGGTCGGGGGCGATTCTGGCTATGGCTACACCTTC.

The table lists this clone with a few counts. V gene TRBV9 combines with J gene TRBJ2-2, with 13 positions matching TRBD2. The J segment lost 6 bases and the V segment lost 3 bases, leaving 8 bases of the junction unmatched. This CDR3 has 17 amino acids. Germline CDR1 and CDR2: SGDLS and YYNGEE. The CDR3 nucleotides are TGTGCCAGCAGCGAAACTAGCGGGAGGGCCCTATCCGGGGAGCTGTTTTTT. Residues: CASSETSGRALSGELFF.

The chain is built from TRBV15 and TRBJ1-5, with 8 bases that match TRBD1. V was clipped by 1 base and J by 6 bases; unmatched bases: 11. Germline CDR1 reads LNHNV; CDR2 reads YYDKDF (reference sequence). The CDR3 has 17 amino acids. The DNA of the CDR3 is TGTGCCACCAGCAGAGCGCCCGGGGCAGGGGGCTCTCAGCCCCAGCATTTT. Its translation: CATSRAPGAGGSQPQHF.

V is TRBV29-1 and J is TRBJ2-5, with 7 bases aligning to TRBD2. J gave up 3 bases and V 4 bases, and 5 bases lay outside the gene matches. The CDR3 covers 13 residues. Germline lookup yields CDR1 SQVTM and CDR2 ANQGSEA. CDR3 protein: CSVAWGREETQYF. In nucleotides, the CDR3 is TGCAGCGTTGCATGGGGGAGGGAAGAGACCCAGTACTTC.